Listed below are T cell receptor beta chains from one sample, sequenced in a study of spatial heterogeneity in lung cancer. In TCRdb, the 5' RACE reads were re-called with MiXCR into one record per CDR3 protein. The table has about 3,300 distinct CDR3 sequences, roughly 12% seen once. The specimen was lung tumor tissue, collected at surgery. Receptors originate from a male donor with early-stage non-small cell lung cancer. Both conserved end residues are part of each CDR3. D genes are given only for firm matches. Clone size is shown for a subset of rows, as once, few, many or a class of expanded clone.

J: TRBJ2-1; V: TRBV4-3; length: 17; size: .; D: TRBD1; DNA: TGCGCCAGCAGCCAAGGGCTTATTCAGGGGGACTACAATGAGCAGTTCTTC; CDR3: CASSQGLIQGDYNEQFF
J: TRBJ2-1; V: TRBV6-4; length: 14; size: medium-sized; D: TRBD2; DNA: TGTGCCAGCAGTGTAGCGGGGGCCTACAATGAGCAGTTCTTC; CDR3: CASSVAGAYNEQFF
J: TRBJ2-7; V: TRBV7-6; length: 16; size: many; D: .; DNA: TGTGCCAGCAGCTTAGGGGGGCCCGTGACAGTAAATGAGCAGTACTTC; CDR3: CASSLGGPVTVNEQYF
J: TRBJ2-3; V: TRBV5-1; length: 12; size: medium-sized; D: .; DNA: TGCGCCAGCAGCCCGGTTGGAGATACGCAGTATTTT; CDR3: CASSPVGDTQYF
J: TRBJ1-1; V: TRBV12-3/TRBV12-4; length: 14; size: large; D: .; DNA: TGTGCCAGCAACAAATTCGGGGGGAACACTGAAGCTTTCTTT; CDR3: CASNKFGGNTEAFF
J: TRBJ1-2; V: TRBV4-2; length: 14; size: few; D: .; DNA: TGTGCCAGCAGCCAAGATCCGTTTCGTGGGGGCTACACCTTC; CDR3: CASSQDPFRGGYTF
J: TRBJ2-7; V: TRBV7-2; length: 15; size: medium-sized; D: TRBD2; DNA: TGTGCCAGCAGCTTAGAGGTGCGGGGGGTCGGGGAGCAGTACTTC; CDR3: CASSLEVRGVGEQYF
J: TRBJ1-1; V: TRBV27; length: 14; size: medium-sized; D: .; DNA: TGTGCCAGCAGTCGACTTCATGGGAACACTGAAGCTTTCTTT; CDR3: CASSRLHGNTEAFF
J: TRBJ1-3; V: TRBV11-2; length: 12; size: medium-sized; D: .; DNA: TGTGCCAGCAGCTTAAATATGGACACCATATATTTT; CDR3: CASSLNMDTIYF
J: TRBJ2-4; V: TRBV7-2; length: 13; size: many; D: TRBD1; DNA: TGTGCCAGCAGCCCGGGGACAGGTCCCATTCAGTACTTC; CDR3: CASSPGTGPIQYF
J: TRBJ1-3; V: TRBV9; length: 13; size: medium-sized; D: .; DNA: TGTGCCAGCAGCGTAGCCCCCGGAAACACCATATATTTT; CDR3: CASSVAPGNTIYF
J: TRBJ2-1; V: TRBV10-3; length: 16; size: medium-sized; D: TRBD2; DNA: TGTGCCATCAACCCGACTAGCGGGGGGTATTTCAATGAGCAGTTCTTC; CDR3: CAINPTSGGYFNEQFF
J: TRBJ2-7; V: TRBV20-1; length: 16; size: medium-sized; D: TRBD2; DNA: TGCAGTGCTAGAGATCTGGCTAGCGGGAGAGCCTACGAGCAGTACTTC; CDR3: CSARDLASGRAYEQYF
J: TRBJ2-5; V: TRBV20-1; length: 15; size: medium-sized; D: TRBD2; DNA: TGCAGTGCTGAAAGGGCTAGCGGGGGGCAAGAGACCCAGTACTTC; CDR3: CSAERASGGQETQYF
J: TRBJ1-2; V: TRBV12-3/TRBV12-4; length: 12; size: medium-sized; D: .; DNA: TGTGCCAGCAGCCCGGGTGGCTATGGCTACACCTTC; CDR3: CASSPGGYGYTF
J: TRBJ2-3; V: TRBV7-8; length: 14; size: medium-sized; D: .; DNA: TGTGCCAGCAGCTCGGACTGGTTCACAGATACGCAGTATTTT; CDR3: CASSSDWFTDTQYF
J: TRBJ2-5; V: TRBV2; length: 16; size: medium-sized; D: TRBD1; DNA: TGTGCCAGCAGTTTCGGAGGGACAGGGTTCCGAGAGACCCAGTACTTC; CDR3: CASSFGGTGFRETQYF
J: TRBJ2-1; V: TRBV5-8; length: 15; size: medium-sized; D: TRBD1; DNA: TGTGCCAGCAGCCCGAGAAGACAGGGGTACAATGAGCAGTTCTTC; CDR3: CASSPRRQGYNEQFF
J: TRBJ2-2; V: TRBV7-9; length: 19; size: medium-sized; D: .; DNA: TGTGCCAGCAGCTTACGGGGCGTCAGGCGTCACGCGAACACCGGGGAGCTGTTTTTT; CDR3: CASSLRGVRRHANTGELFF
J: TRBJ2-7; V: TRBV15; length: 13; size: once; D: .; DNA: TGTGCCACCAGCAGAGCTGGGGGAGAAGAGCAGTACTTC; CDR3: CATSRAGGEEQYF
J: TRBJ1-5; V: TRBV30; length: 13; size: medium-sized; D: .; DNA: TGTGCCTGGAGTGGTGCCCGAGGCCGGCCCCAGCATTTT; CDR3: CAWSGARGRPQHF
J: TRBJ2-3; V: TRBV24-1; length: 16; size: medium-sized; D: TRBD1; DNA: TGTGCCACCAGTGACAGGGGGCGATTGGGCACAGATACGCAGTATTTT; CDR3: CATSDRGRLGTDTQYF
J: TRBJ2-5; V: TRBV11-2; length: 15; size: medium-sized; D: TRBD1; DNA: TGTGCCAGCAGCTTGGGACAGGGGATCAAAGAGACCCAGTACTTC; CDR3: CASSLGQGIKETQYF
J: TRBJ2-6; V: TRBV6-5; length: 19; size: many; D: .; DNA: TGTGCCAGCAGTTACCTCATTGCCGGGTTCCCCTCTGGGGCCAACGTCCTGACTTTC; CDR3: CASSYLIAGFPSGANVLTF
J: TRBJ2-1; V: TRBV24-1; length: 16; size: medium-sized; D: .; DNA: TGTGCCACCAGTGATTCGACTACAATCTCCTACAATGAGCAGTTCTTC; CDR3: CATSDSTTISYNEQFF
J: TRBJ2-1; V: TRBV20-1; length: 15; size: .; D: TRBD2; DNA: TGCAGTGCTAGTCTGGCTAGCGGAACCTACAATGAGCAGTTCTTC; CDR3: CSASLASGTYNEQFF
J: TRBJ1-5; V: TRBV20-1; length: 15; size: medium-sized; D: .; DNA: TGCAGTGCTCCCGACAGGTTCCATAGCAATCAGCCCCAGCATTTT; CDR3: CSAPDRFHSNQPQHF